The rows below give T cell receptor beta chains drawn from one sample of a study of regulatory T cells in long-lasting Graves disease. One entry per CDR3 protein results from TCRdb running MiXCR on the multiplex PCR reads. The profile shows a few hundred thousand distinct CDR3 sequences, around 23% of them singletons. The specimen comprised peripheral blood mononuclear cells (PBMCs), sampled when the disease was refractory, from a patient treated with antithyroid drugs. These receptors were obtained from a female donor with Graves disease. The CDR3 runs from the conserved cysteine through the conserved F or W. The D gene is left open where the match is weak. Rows give clone size only sometimes, using once, few, many, or a class for an expanded clone.

CDR3aa	CDR3nt	len	v_gene	j_gene	abundance	d_gene
CASSMGGGMGPGELFF	TGTGCCAGTAGTATGGGCGGGGGAATGGGCCCCGGGGAGCTGTTTTTT	16	TRBV19	TRBJ2-2	few	TRBD2
CAWVQDSNEQYF	TGTGCCTGGGTACAGGATAGTAACGAGCAGTACTTC	12	TRBV30	TRBJ2-7	many	.
CSVEVEGETQYF	TGCAGCGTTGAAGTGGAGGGCGAGACCCAGTACTTC	12	TRBV29-1	TRBJ2-5	many	.
CSALETSGSGEQYF	TGCAGTGCGTTAGAAACTAGCGGGAGTGGCGAGCAGTACTTC	14	TRBV20-1	TRBJ2-7	few	TRBD2
CASSTTGRIYEQYF	TGTGCCAGCAGCACCACAGGGCGGATTTACGAGCAGTACTTC	14	TRBV11-2	TRBJ2-7	many	.
CSASPGSTWAAFF	TGCAGTGCTAGCCCCGGATCTACGTGGGCAGCTTTCTTT	13	TRBV20-1	TRBJ1-1	many	.
CSARVQTGRGYEQYF	TGCAGTGCTAGAGTCCAGACAGGGCGGGGATACGAGCAGTACTTC	15	TRBV20-1	TRBJ2-7	many	.
CASSLFGQVTYTEAFF	TGTGCCAGCAGTTTATTTGGACAGGTAACGTACACTGAAGCTTTCTTT	16	TRBV12-3/TRBV12-4	TRBJ1-1	many	TRBD1
CASSDALRVGDFNTEAFF	TGTGCCAGCAGTGATGCCTTGAGGGTCGGGGATTTTAACACTGAAGCTTTCTTT	18	TRBV2	TRBJ1-1	many	.
CASSSSRQRHGYTF	TGTGCCAGCAGTTCCTCTCGGCAGAGGCATGGCTACACCTTC	14	TRBV6-9	TRBJ1-2	.	.
CASSSQDRQETQYF	TGTGCCAGCAGCTCCCAGGACAGACAAGAGACCCAGTACTTC	14	TRBV7-9	TRBJ2-5	.	.
CASSLAQESTGELFF	TGTGCCAGCAGCTTAGCCCAGGAGAGCACCGGGGAGCTGTTTTTT	15	TRBV7-2	TRBJ2-2	few	.
CSAPGEVWDRGTYGYTF	TGCAGTGCTCCAGGAGAGGTGTGGGACAGGGGGACGTATGGCTACACCTTC	17	TRBV20-1	TRBJ1-2	many	TRBD1
CASSPPVGTGELFF	TGTGCCAGCTCACCACCGGTAGGCACCGGGGAGCTGTTTTTT	14	TRBV18	TRBJ2-2	.	.
CASSPFAGAHSGNTIYF	TGTGCCAGCTCTCCCTTCGCAGGGGCGCACTCTGGAAACACCATATATTTT	17	TRBV18	TRBJ1-3	few	.
CASSEQGADNQPQHF	TGTGCCAGCAGTGAACAGGGGGCGGACAATCAGCCCCAGCATTTT	15	TRBV2	TRBJ1-5	many	TRBD1
CATSDAREPPQETQYF	TGTGCCACCAGTGATGCCCGGGAACCCCCTCAAGAGACCCAGTACTTC	16	TRBV24-1	TRBJ2-5	many	.
CASSQDRAGVRYF	TGCGCCAGCAGCCAAGATCGGGCTGGGGTTAGGTACTTC	13	TRBV7-9	TRBJ2-7	.	.
CASSLLPMTGAYEQYF	TGTGCCAGCAGCCTTCTCCCTATGACAGGGGCCTACGAGCAGTACTTC	16	TRBV12-3/TRBV12-4	TRBJ2-7	.	TRBD1
CASSEQGGDYGYTF	TGTGCCAGCAGTGAACAGGGGGGGGACTATGGCTACACCTTC	14	TRBV6-1	TRBJ1-2	few	TRBD1
CASSLGTGGMNTEAFF	TGTGCCAGCAGCTTAGGTACAGGGGGAATGAACACTGAAGCTTTCTTT	16	TRBV7-9	TRBJ1-1	.	TRBD1
CASSADRATDTQYF	TGTGCCAGCAGCGCGGACAGGGCCACAGATACGCAGTATTTT	14	TRBV5-6	TRBJ2-3	.	TRBD1
CASSSAAGNQPQHF	TGTGCCAGCAGCTCGGCCGCGGGCAATCAGCCCCAGCATTTT	14	TRBV27	TRBJ1-5	.	.
CSVEDLRQGAANTEAFF	TGCAGCGTTGAAGATCTCAGACAGGGGGCCGCGAACACTGAAGCTTTCTTT	17	TRBV29-1	TRBJ1-1	few	TRBD1
CASSRRPTGAYNEQFF	TGTGCCAGCTCCCGGAGACCGACAGGGGCCTACAATGAGCAGTTCTTC	16	TRBV18	TRBJ2-1	.	TRBD1
CASSLHGDTSSNYGYTF	TGCGCCAGCAGCTTGCATGGGGACACTTCATCTAACTATGGCTACACCTTC	17	TRBV5-1	TRBJ1-2	.	.
CAISERAGEYGYGYTF	TGTGCCATCAGTGAGAGAGCAGGGGAATATGGCTATGGCTACACCTTC	16	TRBV10-3	TRBJ1-2	many	.
CASSPHKIAVAYEQYF	TGTGCCAGCAGTCCCCACAAAATAGCGGTAGCCTACGAGCAGTACTTC	16	TRBV6-1	TRBJ2-7	.	.
CASSTYGGAPYEQYF	TGTGCCAGCAGTACCTATGGCGGAGCTCCCTACGAGCAGTACTTC	15	TRBV6-1	TRBJ2-7	many	.
CASSLALAGGLGETQYF	TGTGCCAGCAGTTTGGCGCTAGCGGGAGGTCTGGGAGAGACCCAGTACTTC	17	TRBV6-5	TRBJ2-5	.	TRBD2
CASSFTGGGLSNEKLFF	TGTGCCAGCAGTTTTACCGGGGGCGGACTCAGTAATGAAAAACTGTTTTTT	17	TRBV12-3/TRBV12-4	TRBJ1-4	.	.
CASSALSSGANVLTF	TGTGCCAGCAGTGCGCTGAGCTCTGGGGCCAACGTCCTGACTTTC	15	TRBV27	TRBJ2-6	few	.
CASSSDRGLDTGELFF	TGTGCCAGCAGCAGTGACAGGGGATTAGACACCGGGGAGCTGTTTTTT	16	TRBV28	TRBJ2-2	many	TRBD1
CASTLIGTGRPVRGGELFF	TGTGCCAGTACCCTCATCGGGACAGGGAGACCCGTAAGAGGCGGGGAGCTGTTTTTT	19	TRBV19	TRBJ2-2	few	TRBD1
CAWSGDRKREQYF	TGTGCCTGGAGTGGAGACAGAAAGCGCGAGCAGTACTTC	13	TRBV30	TRBJ2-7	many	.